This T cell receptor (beta chain) came from a study of T cells in severe cutaneous drug reactions (dated by TCRdb to between 2017 and 2020). About the investigation overall: Recruitment took place between about 2011 and 2019, drawing patients from Taiwan, Thailand and a European registry network. Libraries used iRepertoire multiplex PCR; authors cited a comparison showing similar capture of abundant clonotypes across iRepertoire and 5' RACE methods with or without UMI. Patients in either the acute or the recovery stage provided biological samples, such as blister fluids/cells and PBMC. The Naranjo algorithm and the ALDEN drug causality algorithm were used to assign the culprit drug. Single-cell sequencing, quantitative PCR validation, functional assays and transgenic mouse experiments were combined with bulk TCR sequencing. Enrollment was limited to patients whose SJS/TEN or DRESS diagnosis was probable or definite according to RegiSCAR criteria. The paper's findings and limits, for the study overall: The authors noted that whether the public TCR generalizes to SJS/TEN caused by other drugs still needs further study. CBZ-SJS/TEN patients showed strongly increased TRBV12-4 usage, with averages of around 30% in blister cells and about 5% in PBMC. Although undetectable or scarce in tolerant-control and healthy-donor PBMC, a public TCRbeta CDR3 was found in all seven CBZ-SJS/TEN blister samples, at a mean of approximately 14%.

A remark on this clonotype: The antigen it binds to is not known.

Sequenced donors were patients with carbamazepine-induced Stevens-Johnson syndrome or toxic epidermal necrolysis (CBZ-SJS/TEN). The peripheral blood repertoires were obtained from CBZ-SJS/TEN patients of Han Chinese origin (five) and European origin (about 6). To search for drug-specific clonotypes, the T cell receptor repertoires of patients with drug-induced severe cutaneous adverse reactions were profiled by next-generation sequencing. The RNA was isolated from either blister cells of skin lesions or peripheral blood mononuclear cells. The germline V gene supplies CDR1 KGHSH and CDR2 LQKENI. Taken from cysteine to phenylalanine, the CDR3 has 18 residues. No DNA sequence was recorded. For both bulk and single-cell sequencing, libraries were prepared with the iRepertoire multiplex PCR system using TCR subtype-specific primers. Bulk TCR beta libraries were generated by multiplex PCR with primers targeting V, D and J gene regions. Roughly 95-500 ng of RNA per sample served as input for bulk TCR library preparation. An Illumina MiSeq was used to sequence the bulk TCR beta amplicons. Per the source publication's procedure: Quality control steps removed sample misassignments and low-quality sequencing reads. CDR3 was defined as the amino acids lying between the Y[YFLI]C motif of the V-gene and the [FW]GXGT motif of the J-segment. The IMGT database served as the reference for assigning TRBV and TRBJ genes and CDR3 clonotypes. TRBV expression in each sample was normalized to the mean expression of the same gene in PBMC from a few dozen healthy donors. The reads were reprocessed in TCRdb, with one entry per CDR3 protein sequence and no accompanying DNA. The V and J calls follow TCRdb's processing rather than the paper's. The sample's clone listing holds approximately 20,000 distinct CDR3 sequences. The ten largest clones represent over 6.5% of the sample.

This sequence originates from a human donor with toxic epidermal necrolysis, a severe cutaneous drug reaction. What was sequenced was PBMCs. The V and J segments used are TRBV18 and TRBJ2-2; lacking DNA, the TRBD1 call made by TCRdb goes unchecked. CDR3 region: CASSPLSGQGANTGELFF.